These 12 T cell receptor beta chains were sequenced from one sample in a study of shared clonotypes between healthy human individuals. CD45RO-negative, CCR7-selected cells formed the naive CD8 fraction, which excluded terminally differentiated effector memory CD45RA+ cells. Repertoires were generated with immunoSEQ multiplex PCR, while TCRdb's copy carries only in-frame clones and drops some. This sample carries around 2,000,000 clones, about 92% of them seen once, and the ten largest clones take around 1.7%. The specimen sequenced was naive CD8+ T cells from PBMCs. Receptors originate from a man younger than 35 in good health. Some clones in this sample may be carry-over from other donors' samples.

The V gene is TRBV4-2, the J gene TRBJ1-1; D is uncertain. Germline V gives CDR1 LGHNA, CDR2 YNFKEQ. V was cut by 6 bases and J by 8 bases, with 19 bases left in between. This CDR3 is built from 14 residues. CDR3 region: CASRNARASPEAFF. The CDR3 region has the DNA TGTGCCAGCAGGAACGCACGGGCCAGCCCCGAAGCTTTCTTT.

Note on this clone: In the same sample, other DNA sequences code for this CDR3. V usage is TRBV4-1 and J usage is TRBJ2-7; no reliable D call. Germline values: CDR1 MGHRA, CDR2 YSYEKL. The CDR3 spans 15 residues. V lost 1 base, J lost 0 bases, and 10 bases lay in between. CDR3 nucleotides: TGCGCCAGCAGCCAAGGCCAGGCGAGCTCCTACGAGCAGTACTTC. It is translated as CASSQGQASSYEQYF.

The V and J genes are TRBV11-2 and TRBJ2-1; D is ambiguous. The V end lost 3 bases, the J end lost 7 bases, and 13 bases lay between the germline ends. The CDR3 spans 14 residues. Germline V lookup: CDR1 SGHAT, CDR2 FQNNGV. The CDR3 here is CASSLGGVGNEQFF. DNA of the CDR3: TGTGCCAGCAGCTTGGGCGGTGTGGGGAATGAGCAGTTCTTC.

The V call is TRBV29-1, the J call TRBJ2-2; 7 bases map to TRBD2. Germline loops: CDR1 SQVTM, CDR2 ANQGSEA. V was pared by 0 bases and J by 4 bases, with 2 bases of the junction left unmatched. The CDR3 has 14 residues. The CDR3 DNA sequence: TGCAGCGTTGAAGAGCGGGAGAGCACCGGGGAGCTGTTTTTT. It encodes CSVEERESTGELFF.

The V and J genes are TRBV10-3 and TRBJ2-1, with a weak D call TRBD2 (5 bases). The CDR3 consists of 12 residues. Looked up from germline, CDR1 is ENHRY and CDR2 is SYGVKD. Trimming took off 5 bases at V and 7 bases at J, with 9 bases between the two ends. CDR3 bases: TGTGCCATCAGTTCGGGGTTTAATGAGCAGTTCTTC. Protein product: CAISSGFNEQFF.

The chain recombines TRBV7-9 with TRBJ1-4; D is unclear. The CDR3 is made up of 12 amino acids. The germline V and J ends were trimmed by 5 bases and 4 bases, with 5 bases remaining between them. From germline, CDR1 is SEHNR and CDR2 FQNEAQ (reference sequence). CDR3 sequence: CASSALNEKLFF. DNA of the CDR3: TGTGCCAGCAGCGCCCTTAATGAAAAACTGTTTTTT.

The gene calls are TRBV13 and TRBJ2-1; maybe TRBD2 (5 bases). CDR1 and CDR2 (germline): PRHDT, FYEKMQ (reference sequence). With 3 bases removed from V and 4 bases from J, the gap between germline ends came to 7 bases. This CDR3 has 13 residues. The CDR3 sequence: CASSLEEYNEQFF. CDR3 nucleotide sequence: TGTGCCAGCAGCTTGGAGGAATACAATGAGCAGTTCTTC. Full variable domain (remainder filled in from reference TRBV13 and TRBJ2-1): AAGVIQSPRHLIKEKRETATLKCYPIPRHDTVYWYQQGPGQDPQFLISFYEKMQSDKGSIPDRFSAQQFSDYHSELNMSSLELGDSALYFCASSLEEYNEQFFGPGTRLTVL.

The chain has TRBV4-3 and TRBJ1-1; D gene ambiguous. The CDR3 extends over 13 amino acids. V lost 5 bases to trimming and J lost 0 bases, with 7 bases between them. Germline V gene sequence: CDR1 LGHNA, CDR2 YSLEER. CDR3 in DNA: TGCGCCAGCAGCTCCGCCCTGAACACTGAAGCTTTCTTT. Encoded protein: CASSSALNTEAFF.

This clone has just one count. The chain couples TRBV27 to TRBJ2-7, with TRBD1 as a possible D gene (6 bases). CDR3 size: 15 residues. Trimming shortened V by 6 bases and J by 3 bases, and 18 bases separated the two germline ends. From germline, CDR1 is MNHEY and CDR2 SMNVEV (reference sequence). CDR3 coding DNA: TGTGCCAGCAGCATGACAGGCTCCCCCTTCTACGAGCAGTACTTC. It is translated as CASSMTGSPFYEQYF.

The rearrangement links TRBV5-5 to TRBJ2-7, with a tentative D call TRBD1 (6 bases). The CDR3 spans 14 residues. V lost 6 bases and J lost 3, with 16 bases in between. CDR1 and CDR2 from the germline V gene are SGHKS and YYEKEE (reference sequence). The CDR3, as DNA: TGTGCCAGCATCCCGGACAGATCCTTCTACGAGCAGTACTTC. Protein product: CASIPDRSFYEQYF.

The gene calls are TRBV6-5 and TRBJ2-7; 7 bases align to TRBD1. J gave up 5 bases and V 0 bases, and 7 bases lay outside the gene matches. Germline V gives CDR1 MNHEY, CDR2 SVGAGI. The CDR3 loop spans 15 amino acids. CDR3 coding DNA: TGTGCCAGCAGTTACTCAGGGACAGCACCTAACGAGCAGTACTTC. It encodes CASSYSGTAPNEQYF.

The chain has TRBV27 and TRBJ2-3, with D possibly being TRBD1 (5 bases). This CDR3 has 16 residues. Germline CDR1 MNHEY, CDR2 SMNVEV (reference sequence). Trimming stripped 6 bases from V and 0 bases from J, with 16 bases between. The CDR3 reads CASSILGVSSTDTQYF. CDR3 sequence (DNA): TGTGCCAGCAGCATCCTAGGGGTCTCTAGCACAGATACGCAGTATTTT.